This T cell receptor beta chain was observed in a study of CD8+ T cells in alopecia areata. General study points: Among the cells sequenced in scalp samples are also the resident alphabeta T cells of normal skin.

This clone was observed a few times. Its target is unknown. The V end lost 4 bases, the J end lost 2 bases, and 11 bases lay between the germline ends. This CDR3 contains 13 residues. Germline CDR1 is SQVTM and CDR2 is ANQGSEA. Treatment meaning: oral pan-JAK inhibitor, 5-10 mg twice daily. Both peripheral blood and punch biopsies of lesional scalp skin were obtained from patients who had alopecia areata. Following RNA extraction, reverse transcription yielded cDNA that acted as the sequencing template. Assay: immunoSEQ multiplex PCR; the TCRdb copy retains only in-frame clones and omits some. Of some 180,000 clones listed, about 51% were seen once; the top ten hold around a tenth.

The V and J genes are TRBV29-1 and TRBJ2-5; possible D gene TRBD2, 5 bases. Sample: CD8+ T cells sorted from blood, taken around week 53, from a patient treated with tofacitinib. The TCR sequence derives from a human donor with alopecia areata. The CDR3 here is CSVVASGQETQYF. The DNA of the CDR3 is TGCAGCGTTGTTGCAAGCGGACAAGAGACCCAGTACTTC. Filled out from reference TRBV29-1 and TRBJ2-5, the complete variable domain reads SAVISQKPSRDICQRGTSLTIQCQVDSQVTMMFWYRQQPGQSLTLIATANQGSEATYESGFVIDKFPISRPNLTFSTLTVSNMSPEDSSIYLCSVVASGQETQYFGPGTRLLVL.